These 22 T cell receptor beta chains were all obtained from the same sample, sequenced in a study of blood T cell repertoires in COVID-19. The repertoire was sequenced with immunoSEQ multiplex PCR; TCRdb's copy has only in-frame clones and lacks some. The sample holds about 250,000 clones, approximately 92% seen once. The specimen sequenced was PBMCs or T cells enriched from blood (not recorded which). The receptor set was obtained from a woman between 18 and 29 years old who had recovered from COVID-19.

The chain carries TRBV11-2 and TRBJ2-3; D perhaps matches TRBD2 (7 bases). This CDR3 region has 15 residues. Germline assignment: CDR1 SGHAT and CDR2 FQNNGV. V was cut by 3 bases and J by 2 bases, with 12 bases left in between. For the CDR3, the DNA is TGTGCCAGCAGCTTGGGGGGGCGCATCACAGATACGCAGTATTTT. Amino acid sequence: CASSLGGRITDTQYF.

The CDR3 reads CASSQEGGVYNEQFF. CDR3 nucleotide sequence: TGTGCCAGCAGTCAGGAGGGCGGCGTGTACAATGAGCAGTTCTTC. The genes are TRBV6-4 and TRBJ2-1, with D possibly matching TRBD2 (6 bases). The CDR3 is 15 residues long. Germline CDR1 and CDR2: MRHNA and SNTAGT. Deletions cut 5 bases from V and 4 bases from J, with 15 bases between.

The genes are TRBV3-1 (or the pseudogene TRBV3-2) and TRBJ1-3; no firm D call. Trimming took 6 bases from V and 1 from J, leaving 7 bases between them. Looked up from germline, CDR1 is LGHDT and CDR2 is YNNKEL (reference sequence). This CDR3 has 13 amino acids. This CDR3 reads CASRPASGNTIYF. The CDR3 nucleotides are TGTGCCAGCAGGCCAGCGTCTGGAAACACCATATATTTT.

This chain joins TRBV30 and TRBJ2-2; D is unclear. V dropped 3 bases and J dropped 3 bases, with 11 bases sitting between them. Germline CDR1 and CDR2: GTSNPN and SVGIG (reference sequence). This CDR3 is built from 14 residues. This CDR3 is CAWSRGGYTGELFF. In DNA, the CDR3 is TGTGCCTGGAGCCGCGGCGGATACACCGGGGAGCTGTTTTTT. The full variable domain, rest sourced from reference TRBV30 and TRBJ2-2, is SQTIHQWPATLVQPVGSPLSLECTVEGTSNPNLYWYRQAAGRGLQLLFYSVGIGQISSEVPQNLSASRPQDRQFILSSKKLLLSDSGFYLCAWSRGGYTGELFFGEGSRLTVL.

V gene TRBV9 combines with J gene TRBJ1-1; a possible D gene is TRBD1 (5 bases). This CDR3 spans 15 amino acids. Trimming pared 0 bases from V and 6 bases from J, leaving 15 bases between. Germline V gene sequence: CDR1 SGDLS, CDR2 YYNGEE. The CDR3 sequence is CASSVEGGVGAEAFF. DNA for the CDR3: TGTGCCAGCAGCGTAGAAGGAGGGGTTGGGGCTGAAGCTTTCTTT. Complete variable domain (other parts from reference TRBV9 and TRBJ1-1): DSGVTQTPKHLITATGQRVTLRCSPRSGDLSVYWYQQSLDQGLQFLIQYYNGEERAKGNILERFSAQQFPDLHSELNLSSLELGDSALYFCASSVEGGVGAEAFFGQGTRLTVV.

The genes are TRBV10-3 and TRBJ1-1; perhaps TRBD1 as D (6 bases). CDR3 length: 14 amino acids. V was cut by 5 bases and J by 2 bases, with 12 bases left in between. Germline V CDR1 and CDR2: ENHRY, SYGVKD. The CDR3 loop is CAISYDRINTEAFF. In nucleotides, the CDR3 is TGTGCCATCAGTTACGACAGGATTAACACTGAAGCTTTCTTT.

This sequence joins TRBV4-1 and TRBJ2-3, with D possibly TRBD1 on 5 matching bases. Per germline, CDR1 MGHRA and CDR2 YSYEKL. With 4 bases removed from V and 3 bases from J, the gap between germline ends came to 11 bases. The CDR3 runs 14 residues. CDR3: CASSRKGDTDTQYF. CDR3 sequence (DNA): TGCGCCAGCAGCCGCAAAGGGGATACAGATACGCAGTATTTT.

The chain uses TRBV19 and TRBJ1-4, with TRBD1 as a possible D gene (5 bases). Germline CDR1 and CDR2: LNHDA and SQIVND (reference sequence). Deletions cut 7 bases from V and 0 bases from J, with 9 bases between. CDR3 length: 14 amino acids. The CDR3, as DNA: TGTGCCAGTACGGACATTGCAACTAATGAAAAACTGTTTTTT. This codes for CASTDIATNEKLFF.

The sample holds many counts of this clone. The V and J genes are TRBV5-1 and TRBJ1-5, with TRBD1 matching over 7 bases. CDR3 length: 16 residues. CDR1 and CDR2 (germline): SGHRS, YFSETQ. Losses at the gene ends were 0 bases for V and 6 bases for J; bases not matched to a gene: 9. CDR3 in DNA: TGCGCCAGCAGCTTGGGAGATCGACAGGGCGGTCAGCCCCAGCATTTT. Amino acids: CASSLGDRQGGQPQHF.

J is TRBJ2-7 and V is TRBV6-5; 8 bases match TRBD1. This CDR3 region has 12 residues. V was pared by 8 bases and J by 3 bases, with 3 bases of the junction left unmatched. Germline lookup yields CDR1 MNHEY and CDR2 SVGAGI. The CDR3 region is CASRDRHYEQYF. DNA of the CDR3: TGTGCCAGCCGGGACAGGCACTACGAGCAGTACTTC.

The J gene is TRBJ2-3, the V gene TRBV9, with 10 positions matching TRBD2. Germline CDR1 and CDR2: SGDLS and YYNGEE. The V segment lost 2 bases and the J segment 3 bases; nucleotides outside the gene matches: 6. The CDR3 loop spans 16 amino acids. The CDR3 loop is CASSVEPSGGTDTQYF. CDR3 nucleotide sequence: TGTGCCAGCAGCGTCGAGCCTAGCGGGGGAACAGATACGCAGTATTTT. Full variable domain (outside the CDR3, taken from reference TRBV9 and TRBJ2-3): DSGVTQTPKHLITATGQRVTLRCSPRSGDLSVYWYQQSLDQGLQFLIQYYNGEERAKGNILERFSAQQFPDLHSELNLSSLELGDSALYFCASSVEPSGGTDTQYFGPGTRLTVL.

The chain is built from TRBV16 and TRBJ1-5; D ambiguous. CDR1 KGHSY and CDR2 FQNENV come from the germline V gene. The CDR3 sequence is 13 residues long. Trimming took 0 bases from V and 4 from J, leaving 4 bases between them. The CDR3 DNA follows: TGTGCCAGCAGCCAATCGACAAATCAGCCCCAGCATTTT. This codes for CASSQSTNQPQHF. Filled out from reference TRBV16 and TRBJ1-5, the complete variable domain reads GEEVAQTPKHLVRGEGQKAKLYCAPIKGHSYVFWYQQVLKNEFKFLISFQNENVFDETGMPKERFSAKCLPNSPCSLEIQATKLEDSAVYFCASSQSTNQPQHFGDGTRLSIL.

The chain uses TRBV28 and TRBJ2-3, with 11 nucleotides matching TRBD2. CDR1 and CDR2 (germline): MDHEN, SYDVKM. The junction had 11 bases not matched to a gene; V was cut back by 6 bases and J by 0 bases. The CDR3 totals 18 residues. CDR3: CASRLAGAVLTSTDTQYF. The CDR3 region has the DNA TGTGCCAGCAGACTAGCGGGGGCCGTGTTAACTAGCACAGATACGCAGTATTTT.

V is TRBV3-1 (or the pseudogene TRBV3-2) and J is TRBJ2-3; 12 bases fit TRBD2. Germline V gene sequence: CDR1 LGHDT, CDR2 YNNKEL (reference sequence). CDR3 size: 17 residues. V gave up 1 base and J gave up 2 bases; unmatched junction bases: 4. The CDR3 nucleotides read TGTGCCAGCAGCCAAGCCCTAGCGGGGGGGAACACAGATACGCAGTATTTT. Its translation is CASSQALAGGNTDTQYF.

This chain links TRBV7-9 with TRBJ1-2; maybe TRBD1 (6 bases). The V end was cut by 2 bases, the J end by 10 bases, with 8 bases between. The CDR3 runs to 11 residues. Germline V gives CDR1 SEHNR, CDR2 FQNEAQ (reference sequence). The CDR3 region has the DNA TGTGCCAGCAGCTTAAACAGGGACTACACCTTC. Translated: CASSLNRDYTF.

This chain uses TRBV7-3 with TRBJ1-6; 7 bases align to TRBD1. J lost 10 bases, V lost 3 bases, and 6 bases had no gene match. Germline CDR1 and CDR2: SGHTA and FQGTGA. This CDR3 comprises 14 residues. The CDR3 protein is CASSFGQGGSPLHF. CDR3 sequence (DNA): TGTGCCAGCAGCTTCGGGCAGGGGGGCTCACCCCTCCACTTT.

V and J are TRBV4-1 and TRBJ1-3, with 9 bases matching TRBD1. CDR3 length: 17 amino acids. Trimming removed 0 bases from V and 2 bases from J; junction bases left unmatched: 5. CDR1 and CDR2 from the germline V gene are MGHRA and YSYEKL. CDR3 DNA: TGCGCCAGCAGCCAAGAGGGGACAGGGAGGGCTGGAAACACCATATATTTT. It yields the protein CASSQEGTGRAGNTIYF.

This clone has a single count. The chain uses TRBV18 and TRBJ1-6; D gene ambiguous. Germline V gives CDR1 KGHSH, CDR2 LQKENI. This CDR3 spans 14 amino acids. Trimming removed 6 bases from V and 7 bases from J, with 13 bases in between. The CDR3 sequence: CASSRNGINSPLHF. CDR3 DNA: TGTGCCAGCTCCAGGAACGGGATAAATTCACCCCTCCACTTT.

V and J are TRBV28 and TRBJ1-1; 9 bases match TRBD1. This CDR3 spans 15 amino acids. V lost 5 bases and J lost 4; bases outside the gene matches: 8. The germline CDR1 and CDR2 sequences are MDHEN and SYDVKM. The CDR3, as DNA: TGTGCCAGCAGTCCAACCGGGACAGGGCCCACTGAAGCTTTCTTT. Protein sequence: CASSPTGTGPTEAFF.

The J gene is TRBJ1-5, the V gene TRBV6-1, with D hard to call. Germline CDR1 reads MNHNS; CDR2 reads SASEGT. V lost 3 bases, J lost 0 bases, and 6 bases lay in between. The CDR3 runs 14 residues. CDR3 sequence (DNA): TGTGCCAGCAGTGAGGCGGATAGCAATCAGCCCCAGCATTTT. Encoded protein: CASSEADSNQPQHF.

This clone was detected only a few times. CDR3 sequence (DNA): TGTGCCAGTAGTCCCTATCTCGACAGGGGAGACGACGAGCAGTACTTC. Its protein is CASSPYLDRGDDEQYF. V usage is TRBV19 and J usage is TRBJ2-7; the match to TRBD1 covers 8 bases. Germline CDR1 and CDR2: LNHDA and SQIVND (reference sequence). J was trimmed by 5 bases and V by 5 bases; bases with no gene match: 14. This CDR3 region has 16 residues.

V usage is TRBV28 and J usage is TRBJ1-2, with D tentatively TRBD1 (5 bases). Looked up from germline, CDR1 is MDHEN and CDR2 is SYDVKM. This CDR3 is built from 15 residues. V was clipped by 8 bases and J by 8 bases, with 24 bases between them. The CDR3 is CASQPIVGTGRGYTF. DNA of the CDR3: TGTGCCAGCCAACCCATCGTCGGGACCGGGAGGGGCTACACCTTC.